A single sample is the source of the 22 T cell receptor beta chains below, sequenced in a study of patients and donors after allogeneic stem cell transplantation. TCRdb re-called the RT-PCR reads with MiXCR, one entry per CDR3 protein. Of 800,000 to 1,000,000 distinct CDR3 sequences in the sample, roughly 18% were seen once. Sequenced input: blood, either unsorted or a sorted T cell fraction (not recorded which). The receptors shown here come from a human donor who was either an allogeneic HSCT recipient or a stem cell or donor lymphocyte infusion donor (not recorded which). It is not recorded whose cells these are; they may come from a transplant donor.

The chain links TRBV24-1 to TRBJ1-6; D unclear. This CDR3 is built from 15 residues. The V and J ends lost 4 bases and 7 bases respectively, with 13 bases between them. The germline gives CDR1 KGHDR, CDR2 SFDVKD. CDR3 sequence (DNA): TGTGCCACCAGTGAGAACAAAAGTTTCAATTCACCCCTCCACTTT. Protein: CATSENKSFNSPLHF.

The chain joins TRBV27 to TRBJ1-2; the D gene is possibly TRBD1 (5 bases). CDR3 size: 14 residues. Germline V gene lookup returns CDR1 MNHEY and CDR2 SMNVEV (reference sequence). Trimming left V 5 bases short and J 3 bases short, with 13 bases between. CDR3: CASSPRQPYYGYTF. CDR3 sequence (DNA): TGTGCCAGCAGTCCGCGACAGCCCTACTATGGCTACACCTTC.

This clonotype has more than one count but fewer than ten. This chain links TRBV9 with TRBJ2-1; 8 positions agree with TRBD2. CDR3 size: 15 residues. Germline CDR1 reads SGDLS; CDR2 reads YYNGEE. J gave up 4 bases and V 7 bases, and 10 bases lay outside the gene matches. The CDR3, as DNA: TGTGCCAGCGCTCGTAGCGGGACCATTTACAATGAGCAGTTCTTC. This encodes CASARSGTIYNEQFF.

This clonotype has more than one count but fewer than ten. The rearrangement links TRBV21-1 to TRBJ1-6. TRBV21-1 is reported as a pseudogene. The CDR3 length is 17 residues. The CDR3 region is CASSIQVQRFLNSPLHF. The DNA for the CDR3 is TGTGCCAGCAGCATCCAGGTACAGAGGTTTTTAAATTCACCCCTCCACTTT.

This chain uses TRBV2 with TRBJ2-7; D not certain. V lost 4 bases and J lost 0, with 19 bases in between. The germline V gene encodes CDR1 SNHLY and CDR2 FYNNEI. The CDR3 extends over 17 amino acids. CDR3 bases: TGTGCCAGCAGTGCCCGTCATAGCAGGTACACCTCCTACGAGCAGTACTTC. This gives the protein CASSARHSRYTSYEQYF.

This clonotype has just a few counts. The DNA of the CDR3 is TGTGCCAGCAGCCCCGAGGGGAACAGCCAAGAGACCCAGTACTTC. This translates into CASSPEGNSQETQYF. This chain links TRBV5-8 with TRBJ2-5; D is perhaps TRBD1 or TRBD2 (5 bases each). The V end was cut by 4 bases, the J end by 1 base, with 14 bases between. In germline, CDR1 is SGHTS, CDR2 YDEGEE. CDR3 length: 15 residues.

The J gene is TRBJ2-3, the V gene TRBV12-3 or TRBV12-4, with TRBD1 matching over 7 bases. With 7 bases clipped from V and 5 bases from J, the junction kept 9 bases outside the gene matches. This CDR3 is built from 14 residues. CDR3 in amino acids: CASTPGQQGDTQYF. CDR3 DNA: TGTGCCAGCACCCCGGGACAGCAGGGAGATACGCAGTATTTT.

The chain links TRBV10-3 to TRBJ2-7, with D possibly being TRBD2 (6 bases). This CDR3 contains 14 residues. CDR1 and CDR2 (germline): ENHRY, SYGVKD. Trimming shortened V by 0 bases and J by 6 bases, and 12 bases separated the two germline ends. The CDR3 loop reads CAISESGGFGEQYF. DNA of the CDR3: TGTGCCATCAGTGAGTCAGGAGGGTTTGGCGAGCAGTACTTC.

V usage is TRBV9 and J usage is TRBJ2-6; tentatively, D is TRBD1 or TRBD2 (5 bases each). This CDR3 has 14 residues. Trimming left V 2 bases short and J 3 bases short, with 6 bases between. CDR1 SGDLS and CDR2 YYNGEE come from the germline V gene. DNA for the CDR3: TGTGCCAGCAGCGTTGGGGGTGGGGCCAACGTCCTGACTTTC. It yields the protein CASSVGGGANVLTF.

This clonotype was counted ten times or more. The chain joins TRBV12-3 or TRBV12-4 to TRBJ2-7; possibly TRBD1 for D (5 bases). The ends were cut back, 1 base at V and 3 bases at J, with 19 bases in the middle. The CDR3 covers 17 residues. CDR3 loop: CASSLGYSSGRGYEQYF. CDR3 nucleotide sequence: TGTGCCAGCAGTTTAGGCTATTCAAGTGGAAGGGGCTACGAGCAGTACTTC.

The chain carries TRBV2 and TRBJ1-2; possibly TRBD1 for D (5 bases). Trimming removed 5 bases at V and 0 bases at J, with 10 bases between. CDR1 and CDR2 (germline): SNHLY, FYNNEI. This CDR3 spans 14 amino acids. The DNA of the CDR3 is TGTGCCAGCAGTCGGACATTTTCTAACTATGGCTACACCTTC. Its protein is CASSRTFSNYGYTF.

CDR3 residues: CASSPHVAYNEQFF. The CDR3 DNA follows: TGTGCCAGCAGCCCTCACGTGGCCTACAATGAGCAGTTCTTC. The J gene is TRBJ2-1, the V gene TRBV7-9; D unresolved. This CDR3 has 14 residues. CDR1 SEHNR and CDR2 FQNEAQ come from the germline V gene (reference sequence). V lost 5 bases and J lost 2, with 10 bases in between.

The rearrangement joins TRBV24-1 to TRBJ2-7, with D uncertain. The CDR3 runs to 13 residues. Trimming left V 4 bases short and J 0 bases short, with 6 bases between. The germline gives CDR1 KGHDR, CDR2 SFDVKD. The CDR3 DNA reads as TGTGCCACCAGTGACCCTGACTCCTACGAGCAGTACTTC. As protein: CATSDPDSYEQYF.

CDR3 sequence (DNA): TGTGCCAGCAGCTATGGGGCCCTTAACACCGGGGAGCTGTTTTTT. This codes for CASSYGALNTGELFF. This chain uses TRBV7-9 with TRBJ2-2; weak D call: TRBD1 (5 bases). CDR3 length: 15 amino acids. Trimming removed 4 bases from V and 2 bases from J, with 11 bases in between. The germline V gene encodes CDR1 SEHNR and CDR2 FQNEAQ (reference sequence).

The CDR3 region is CASSYSTLSTEAFF. CDR3 bases: TGTGCCAGCAGTTACTCGACGTTGAGCACTGAAGCTTTCTTT. The gene calls are TRBV6-5 and TRBJ1-1, with unresolved D. Trimming took off 0 bases at V and 4 bases at J, with 9 bases between the two ends. The CDR3 is made up of 14 amino acids. Germline loops: CDR1 MNHEY, CDR2 SVGAGI.

The count of this clonotype is one. V is TRBV20-1 and J is TRBJ2-1; 13 nucleotides agree with TRBD2. Germline V gene lookup returns CDR1 DFQATT and CDR2 SNEGSKA (reference sequence). J lost 0 bases, V lost 3 bases, and 5 bases had no gene match. The length of the CDR3 is 17 residues. CDR3 amino acids: CSARVLAGGSSYNEQFF. CDR3 coding DNA: TGCAGTGCTAGGGTACTAGCGGGGGGGAGCTCCTACAATGAGCAGTTCTTC.

This chain's CDR3 is CSAGSGSYDTQYF. CDR3 DNA: TGCAGTGCTGGTAGCGGGAGTTACGATACGCAGTATTTT. The chain links TRBV20-1 to TRBJ2-3; TRBD2 agrees at 9 bases. Germline V gene data show CDR1 as DFQATT and CDR2 as SNEGSKA (reference sequence). This CDR3 is 13 amino acids long. J lost 6 bases, V lost 5 bases, and 6 bases had no gene match.

In its sample, this clonotype was seen many times. The J gene is TRBJ1-1, the V gene TRBV12-3 or TRBV12-4; 9 bases line up with TRBD1. This CDR3 is 14 amino acids long. The junction had 6 bases not matched to a gene; V was cut back by 5 bases and J by 5 bases. DNA for the CDR3: TGTGCCAGCAGTGTACGACAGGGGGGGACTGAAGCTTTCTTT. It yields the protein CASSVRQGGTEAFF.

The sample holds a few counts of this clonotype. The chain recombines TRBV30 with TRBJ2-5, with TRBD1 matching 11 bases. The CDR3 is made up of 15 amino acids. Germline V gene sequence: CDR1 GTSNPN, CDR2 SVGIG (reference sequence). The junction had 8 bases not matched to a gene; V was cut back by 4 bases and J by 4 bases. The DNA of the CDR3 is TGTGCCTGGAAACGGACAGGGGGCTGGGGAGAGACCCAGTACTTC. This codes for CAWKRTGGWGETQYF. The full variable domain, rest sourced from reference TRBV30 and TRBJ2-5, is SQTIHQWPATLVQPVGSPLSLECTVEGTSNPNLYWYRQAAGRGLQLLFYSVGIGQISSEVPQNLSASRPQDRQFILSSKKLLLSDSGFYLCAWKRTGGWGETQYFGPGTRLLVL.

The chain uses TRBV20-1 and TRBJ1-2, with 8 bases fitting TRBD1. J was trimmed by 6 bases and V by 6 bases; bases with no gene match: 15. The CDR3 is 15 residues long. The germline V gene has CDR1 DFQATT and CDR2 SNEGSKA (reference sequence). The DNA of the CDR3 is TGCAGTGCCTCGTCTTGGGCAGGGGGCGCGGATGGCTACACCTTC. Translated, it gives CSASSWAGGADGYTF.

V gene TRBV5-1 combines with J gene TRBJ2-7; TRBD2 agrees at 9 bases. The V gene's germline CDR1 is SGHRS and CDR2 YFSETQ. Trimming at V came to 4 bases and at J to 3 bases, leaving 8 bases not matched to a gene. CDR3 length equals 15 residues. The DNA for the CDR3 is TGCGCCAGCAGCCCAGAGACTAGCGGAAGCTACGAGCAGTACTTC. Amino acids: CASSPETSGSYEQYF.

The V gene is TRBV6-1, the J gene TRBJ2-1; 15 bases fit TRBD2. The CDR3 runs 15 residues. The germline V gene encodes CDR1 MNHNS and CDR2 SASEGT. The trim removed 6 bases at V and 9 bases at J, leaving 6 bases unmatched. CDR3 coding DNA: TGTGCCAGCAGATGGACTAGCGGGGGGGCCGCTGAGCAGTTCTTC. It codes for CASRWTSGGAAEQFF.